These 21 T cell receptor beta chains came from one sample sequenced in a study of blood T cell repertoires in COVID-19. Some clones are missing from TCRdb's copy, which holds only in-frame ones; the method was immunoSEQ multiplex PCR. The sample yields some 300,000 clones, 90% seen once. The sample was peripheral blood. The receptors originated from a woman aged 40 to 50 with COVID-19, enrolled during active disease.

This clone has only one observation. Other DNA sequences within the sample encode an identical CDR3. V gene TRBV5-1 combines with J gene TRBJ1-3; D is ambiguous. The ends were cut back, 2 bases at V and 2 bases at J, with 8 bases in the middle. The CDR3 loop spans 14 amino acids. Germline assignment: CDR1 SGHRS and CDR2 YFSETQ. DNA for the CDR3: TGCGCCAGCAGCTTAGCGGGGACTGGAAACACCATATATTTT. Translation gives CASSLAGTGNTIYF.

V usage is TRBV5-4 and J usage is TRBJ2-7, with D possibly being TRBD2 (6 bases). This CDR3 is 14 amino acids long. In germline, CDR1 is SGHNT, CDR2 YYREEE (reference sequence). The V end was cut by 2 bases, the J end by 3 bases, with 12 bases between. The CDR3 loop is CASSLSEGLYEQYF. As DNA, the CDR3 is TGTGCCAGCAGCTTATCGGAGGGCCTCTACGAGCAGTACTTC.

The chain links TRBV4-1 to TRBJ2-5; TRBD1 is a possible D gene (6 bases). This CDR3 region has 15 residues. V dropped 1 base and J dropped 5 bases, with 14 bases sitting between them. In germline, CDR1 is MGHRA, CDR2 YSYEKL. In DNA, the CDR3 is TGCGCCAGCAGCCAAGCACCAGGGGTGTCGGAGACCCAGTACTTC. Its protein product is CASSQAPGVSETQYF.

To note about this clone: Because the CDR3's place on the DNA is in doubt, the DNA is left out and the CDR3 is given as listed by TCRdb. The chain has TRBV5-1 and TRBJ1-1; the table's TRBD1 call for D was not verified on the DNA. Per the germline V gene, CDR1 is SGHRS and CDR2 is YFSETQ. From its first to its last residue, the CDR3 has 17 amino acids. This CDR3 is CASSFGQGSSRLLVSFF.

The chain links TRBV7-9 to TRBJ1-5; 9 nucleotides match TRBD1. Germline V gives CDR1 SEHNR, CDR2 FQNEAQ (reference sequence). This CDR3 is built from 15 residues. After removal of 4 bases from V and 3 bases from J, the junction contained 4 bases not matched to a gene. The CDR3 sequence is CASSSTGGLNQPQHF. Written as DNA, the CDR3 is TGTGCCAGCAGCTCAACAGGGGGCCTCAATCAGCCCCAGCATTTT.

The J gene is TRBJ2-5, the V gene TRBV18, with a tentative D call TRBD1 (6 bases). Germline lookup yields CDR1 KGHSH and CDR2 LQKENI. V lost 3 bases to trimming and J lost 2 bases, with 10 bases between them. The CDR3 length is 14 residues. CDR3 DNA: TGTGCCAGCTCACCCGGACAGCCACAAGAGACCCAGTACTTC. It encodes CASSPGQPQETQYF.

V gene TRBV9 combines with J gene TRBJ2-1, with 7 bases identical to TRBD1. The V and J ends lost 3 bases and 5 bases, in that order; junction bases with no gene match: 20. The CDR3 has 19 residues. Germline V gene sequence: CDR1 SGDLS, CDR2 YYNGEE. CDR3 amino acids: CASSARPGTDLKKNNEQFF. The CDR3, as DNA: TGTGCCAGCAGCGCCCGCCCGGGGACAGACCTAAAGAAGAACAATGAGCAGTTCTTC.

The V gene is TRBV18, the J gene TRBJ2-7; 12 positions agree with TRBD2. From germline, CDR1 is KGHSH and CDR2 LQKENI. V dropped 8 bases and J dropped 5; count of bases not matched to a gene: 7. There are 14 residues in the CDR3. CDR3 protein: CASLQLAGGNEQYF. In DNA, the CDR3 is TGTGCCAGCCTGCAACTAGCGGGGGGAAACGAGCAGTACTTC.

The rearrangement joins TRBV19 to TRBJ1-5; TRBD1 might be the D (5 bases). The germline V gene has CDR1 LNHDA and CDR2 SQIVND (reference sequence). Between the trimmed V and J ends, which lost 4 bases and 6 bases, there was a span of 19 bases. This CDR3 is 16 amino acids long. Here the CDR3 DNA reads TGTGCCAGTAGTACCGACGTGACCTGGGGGGGTCAGCCCCAGCATTTT. Amino acids: CASSTDVTWGGQPQHF.

This clone was counted only a few times. The chain links TRBV28 to TRBJ2-2; TRBD1 agrees at 7 bases. After removal of 7 bases from V and 2 bases from J, the junction contained 4 bases not matched to a gene. Germline CDR1 is MDHEN and CDR2 is SYDVKM. The CDR3 is 14 residues long. CDR3 sequence: CASKGTDNTGELFF. CDR3 bases: TGTGCCAGCAAAGGGACAGACAACACCGGGGAGCTGTTTTTT. Drawing the rest from reference TRBV28 and TRBJ2-2, the complete variable domain is DVKVTQSSRYLVKRTGEKVFLECVQDMDHENMFWYRQDPGLGLRLIYFSYDVKMKEKGDIPEGYSVSREKKERFSLILESASTNQTSMYLCASKGTDNTGELFFGEGSRLTVL.

This clone was seen a single time. In DNA, the CDR3 is TGTGCCAGCAGCCAAGATCGGTTGACATCGAACACTGAAGCTTTCTTT. Protein product: CASSQDRLTSNTEAFF. This sequence joins TRBV4-2 and TRBJ1-1; D gene uncertain. The V end lost 0 bases, the J end lost 1 base, and 12 bases lay between the germline ends. The CDR3 sequence is 16 residues long. The germline V gene encodes CDR1 LGHNA and CDR2 YNFKEQ.

The genes are TRBV6-5 and TRBJ1-4, with TRBD1 as a possible D gene (5 bases). Germline values: CDR1 MNHEY, CDR2 SVGAGI. V was trimmed by 2 bases and J by 5 bases, leaving 9 bases between them. The CDR3 has 14 amino acids. DNA of the CDR3: TGTGCCAGCAGTTACCAGGGTTTGAATGAAAAACTGTTTTTT. It encodes CASSYQGLNEKLFF.

This clone was counted between two and nine times. This chain uses TRBV7-2 with TRBJ2-2, with D possibly matching TRBD1 (5 bases). The CDR3 sequence is 15 residues long. V was pared by 2 bases and J by 7 bases, with 14 bases between. The germline V gene has CDR1 SGHTA and CDR2 FQGNSA. The CDR3 region has the DNA TGTGCCAGCAGCTTAAAGCAGGGTGGTATCGGGGAGCTGTTTTTT. Protein: CASSLKQGGIGELFF.

J is TRBJ2-7 and V is TRBV11-2; D is unclear. The CDR3 is 13 amino acids. Germline CDR1 reads SGHAT; CDR2 reads FQNNGV. V was trimmed by 5 bases and J by 5 bases, leaving 13 bases between them. In nucleotides, the CDR3 is TGTGCCAGCAGCCCCGATCACAGCCACGAGCAGTACTTC. Translation gives CASSPDHSHEQYF.

The rearrangement joins TRBV6-5 to TRBJ1-6; no clear D gene. The length of the CDR3 is 13 residues. Trimming left V 3 bases short and J 8 bases short, with 8 bases between. Germline CDR1 MNHEY, CDR2 SVGAGI. CDR3 DNA sequence: TGTGCCAGCAGTTATGGCTCCTATTCACCCCTCCACTTT. Amino acid sequence: CASSYGSYSPLHF.

As concerns this clone: Other nucleotide sequences from this sample produce the same CDR3. This chain connects TRBV5-1 to TRBJ2-5, with 8 nucleotides matching TRBD1. The CDR3 extends over 14 amino acids. V trimming: 0 bases; J trimming: 2 bases; junction bases outside the gene matches: 0. Germline V CDR1 and CDR2: SGHRS, YFSETQ. CDR3 loop: CASSLGQGQETQYF. The CDR3 DNA sequence: TGCGCCAGCAGCTTGGGACAGGGGCAAGAGACCCAGTACTTC.

This clone was observed once. The rearrangement joins TRBV7-3 to TRBJ2-5; TRBD2 matches 8 bases. The J segment lost 3 bases and the V segment lost 11 bases, leaving 14 bases of the junction unmatched. CDR1 is SGHTA, CDR2 FQGTGA, per germline. The CDR3 consists of 15 residues. CDR3 region: CACRPTGGIEETQYF. The CDR3 nucleotides are TGTGCCTGCCGACCAACGGGGGGGATCGAAGAGACCCAGTACTTC.

The chain combines TRBV10-3 with TRBJ2-7; D might be TRBD1 (6 bases). Germline loops: CDR1 ENHRY, CDR2 SYGVKD. V was pared by 2 bases and J by 6 bases, with 20 bases between. The CDR3 covers 16 residues. CDR3 loop: CAISEPSQGGALEQYF. The CDR3 nucleotides read TGTGCCATCAGTGAGCCTTCACAGGGTGGGGCCCTCGAGCAGTACTTC.

The chain couples TRBV6-2 or TRBV6-3 to TRBJ2-2; maybe TRBD1 (6 bases). V lost 2 bases and J 4 bases, leaving 20 bases between the germline ends. Germline CDR1 reads MNHEY; CDR2 reads SVGEGT. The CDR3 has 18 residues. CDR3 in DNA: TGTGCCAGCAGTTACCCGCGACAGGATCCTAGGAGCACCGGGGAGCTGTTTTTT. This encodes CASSYPRQDPRSTGELFF.

The chain links TRBV9 to TRBJ2-5; 13 nucleotides match TRBD2. The J segment lost 3 bases and the V segment lost 0 bases, leaving 5 bases of the junction unmatched. Germline V gene sequence: CDR1 SGDLS, CDR2 YYNGEE. The CDR3 extends over 17 amino acids. The CDR3 here is CASSVGGLAGRKETQYF. The CDR3 DNA follows: TGTGCCAGCAGCGTAGGGGGACTAGCGGGAAGAAAAGAGACCCAGTACTTC. The whole variable domain, remainder taken from reference TRBV9 and TRBJ2-5, is DSGVTQTPKHLITATGQRVTLRCSPRSGDLSVYWYQQSLDQGLQFLIQYYNGEERAKGNILERFSAQQFPDLHSELNLSSLELGDSALYFCASSVGGLAGRKETQYFGPGTRLLVL.

The rearrangement links TRBV4-2 to TRBJ1-1, with D uncertain. The CDR3 contains 13 residues. With 4 bases removed from V and 3 bases from J, the gap between germline ends came to 9 bases. CDR1 is LGHNA, CDR2 YNFKEQ, per germline. The CDR3, as DNA: TGTGCCAGCAGCCGTCGGGGAGACACTGAAGCTTTCTTT. Its translation is CASSRRGDTEAFF.